This T cell receptor beta chain was retrieved from a study of OX40 agonist ivuxolimab in advanced cancers. Study at large: Mean age 60 years, range roughly 20 to 85; about 81% male. Study results and limitations: The specificity for antigen of the expanded peripheral T cells was not determined.

Sequencing was performed with immunoSEQ multiplex PCR; in TCRdb, only in-frame clones are kept and a portion is missing. Of tens of thousands of clones in the sample, 89% were seen once. The CDR3 has 16 amino acids. Trimming cost V 5 bases and J 5 bases; bases outside gene matches: 8. Germline CDR1 is SGHVS and CDR2 is FQNEAQ. Comment on this clone: The target antigen is unknown.

V gene TRBV7-8 combines with J gene TRBJ2-3, with 12 bases identical to TRBD2. The TCR originated in an adult with an advanced solid tumor such as melanoma, head and neck, liver or kidney cancer. Sequenced material: CD4+ or CD8+ T cells sorted from blood, taken in a trial of the OX40 agonist ivuxolimab. The CDR3 here is CASSANLAGGGDTQYF. CDR3 in DNA: TGTGCCAGCAGCGCCAACCTAGCGGGAGGGGGAGATACGCAGTATTTT.